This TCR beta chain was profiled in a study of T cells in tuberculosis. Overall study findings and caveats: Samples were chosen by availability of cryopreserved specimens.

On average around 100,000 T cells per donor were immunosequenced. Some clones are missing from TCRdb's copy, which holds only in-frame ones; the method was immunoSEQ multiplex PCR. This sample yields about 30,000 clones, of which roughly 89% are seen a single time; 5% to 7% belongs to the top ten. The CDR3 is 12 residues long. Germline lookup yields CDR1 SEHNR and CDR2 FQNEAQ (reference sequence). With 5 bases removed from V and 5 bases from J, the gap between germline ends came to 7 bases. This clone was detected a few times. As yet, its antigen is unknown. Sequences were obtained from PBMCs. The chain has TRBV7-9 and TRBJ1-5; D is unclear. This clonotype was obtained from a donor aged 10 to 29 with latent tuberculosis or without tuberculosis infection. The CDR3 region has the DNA TGTGCCAGCAGCCCCCTCGATCAGCCCCAGCATTTT. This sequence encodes CASSPLDQPQHF.